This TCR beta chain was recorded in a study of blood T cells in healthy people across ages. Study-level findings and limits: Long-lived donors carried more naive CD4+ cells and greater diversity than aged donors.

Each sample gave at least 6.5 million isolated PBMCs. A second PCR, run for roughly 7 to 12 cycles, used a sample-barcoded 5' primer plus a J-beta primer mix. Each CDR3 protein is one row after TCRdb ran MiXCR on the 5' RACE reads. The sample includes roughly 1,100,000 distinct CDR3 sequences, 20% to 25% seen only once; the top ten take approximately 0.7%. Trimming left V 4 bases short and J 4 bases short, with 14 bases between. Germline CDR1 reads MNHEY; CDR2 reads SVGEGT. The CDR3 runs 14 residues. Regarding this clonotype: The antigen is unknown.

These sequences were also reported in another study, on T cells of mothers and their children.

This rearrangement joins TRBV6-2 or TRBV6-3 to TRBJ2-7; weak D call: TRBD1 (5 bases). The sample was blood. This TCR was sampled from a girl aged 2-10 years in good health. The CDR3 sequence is CASSSSMTDYEQYF. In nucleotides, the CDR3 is TGTGCCAGCAGTTCGTCCATGACAGATTACGAGCAGTACTTC.